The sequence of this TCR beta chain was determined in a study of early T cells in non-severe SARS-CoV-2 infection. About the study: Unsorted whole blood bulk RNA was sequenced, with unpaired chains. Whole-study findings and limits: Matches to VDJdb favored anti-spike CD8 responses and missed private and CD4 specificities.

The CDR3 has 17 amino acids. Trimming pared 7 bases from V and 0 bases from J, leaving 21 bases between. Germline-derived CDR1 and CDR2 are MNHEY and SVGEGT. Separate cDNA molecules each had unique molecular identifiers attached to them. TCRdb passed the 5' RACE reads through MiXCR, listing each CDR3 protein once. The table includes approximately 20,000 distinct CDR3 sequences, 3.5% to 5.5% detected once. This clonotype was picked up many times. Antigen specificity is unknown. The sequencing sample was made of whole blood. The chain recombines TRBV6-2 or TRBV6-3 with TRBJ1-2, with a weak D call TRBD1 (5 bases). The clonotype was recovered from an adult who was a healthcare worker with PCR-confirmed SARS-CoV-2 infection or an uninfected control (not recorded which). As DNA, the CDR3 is TGTGCCAGCACCGACCGACGACCGACGGACACTAACTATGGCTACACCTTC. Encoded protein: CASTDRRPTDTNYGYTF.